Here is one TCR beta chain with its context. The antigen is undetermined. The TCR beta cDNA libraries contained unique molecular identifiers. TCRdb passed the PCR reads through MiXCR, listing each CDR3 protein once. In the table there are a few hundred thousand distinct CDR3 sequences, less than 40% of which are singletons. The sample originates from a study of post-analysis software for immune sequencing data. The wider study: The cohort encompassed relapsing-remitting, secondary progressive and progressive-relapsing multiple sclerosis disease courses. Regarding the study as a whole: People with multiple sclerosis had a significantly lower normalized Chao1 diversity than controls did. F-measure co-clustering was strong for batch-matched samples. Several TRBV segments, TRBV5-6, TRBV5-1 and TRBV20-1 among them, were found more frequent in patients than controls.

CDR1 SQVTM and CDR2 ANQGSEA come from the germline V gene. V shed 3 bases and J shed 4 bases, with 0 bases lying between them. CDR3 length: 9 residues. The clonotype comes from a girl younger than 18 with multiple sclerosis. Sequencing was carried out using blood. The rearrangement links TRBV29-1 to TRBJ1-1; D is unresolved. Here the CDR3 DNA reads TGCAGCGTTGACACTGAAGCTTTCTTT. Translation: CSVDTEAFF.